This T cell receptor (beta chain) was found in a study of identical twins. Healthy Caucasians, and only they, were the donors. Template switching supplied a universal primer site; unique molecular identifiers were carried on the cDNA. Each CDR3 protein gets one entry after TCRdb re-called the 5' RACE reads with MiXCR. The repertoire includes approximately 490,000 distinct CDR3 sequences, more than 20% of them detected once, and approximately 0.52% sits in the top ten. Germline values: CDR1 DFQATT, CDR2 SNEGSKA (reference sequence). This CDR3 has 14 residues. Trimming stripped 2 bases from V and 4 bases from J, with 15 bases between. This sample was shared with a second study, whose subject was yellow fever vaccine responses in identical twins.

Sequencing used CD4+ T cells sorted from blood. The TCR was taken from a woman aged 18-29 years in good health. The chain combines TRBV20-1 with TRBJ2-7; D ambiguous. CDR3: CSARPDSGLYEQYF. CDR3 sequence (DNA): TGCAGTGCTAGACCCGATTCGGGCCTTTACGAGCAGTACTTC.